Included here is one T cell receptor beta chain sequence, with context. Trimming left V 1 base short and J 3 bases short, with 8 bases between. The CDR3 contains 13 residues. Germline V CDR1 and CDR2: SGHTS, YDEGEE. HeLa cells expressing allogeneic DPB1 restimulated the roughly 15-day-expanded CD4+ cells for 20 to 25 h. Retrovirally transduced HeLa cells with HLA-DPA1/DPB1, HLA-DM, invariant chain and CD80 served as stimulators. Negative selection yielded untouched CD4+ T cells of average roughly 98% purity. Irradiated (100 Gy) HeLa cells stimulated CD4+ cells at 3:1 with roughly 47 U/mL IL-2. The repertoire was sequenced with immunoSEQ multiplex PCR; TCRdb's copy has only in-frame clones and lacks some. Here the sample spans about 2,000 clones, 70% to 80% being singletons. The data are from a study of T cell repertoires and HLA-DP antigens. Study in general: CD4+ T cells were cocultured with HeLa cells expressing HLA-DP.

Whole-study results and caveats: Antigen presentation used HeLa cells, with total CD4+ cells responding.

This rearrangement joins TRBV5-8 to TRBJ2-7; D remains ambiguous. The sample taken for sequencing was CD137- CD4+ T cells from cultured PBMCs. The TCR originated in a man aged 50 to 60 in good health and CMV-seronegative. The DNA for the CDR3 is TGTGCCAGCAGCTTGAAACCGGGCTACGAGCAGTACTTC. It specifies CASSLKPGYEQYF.